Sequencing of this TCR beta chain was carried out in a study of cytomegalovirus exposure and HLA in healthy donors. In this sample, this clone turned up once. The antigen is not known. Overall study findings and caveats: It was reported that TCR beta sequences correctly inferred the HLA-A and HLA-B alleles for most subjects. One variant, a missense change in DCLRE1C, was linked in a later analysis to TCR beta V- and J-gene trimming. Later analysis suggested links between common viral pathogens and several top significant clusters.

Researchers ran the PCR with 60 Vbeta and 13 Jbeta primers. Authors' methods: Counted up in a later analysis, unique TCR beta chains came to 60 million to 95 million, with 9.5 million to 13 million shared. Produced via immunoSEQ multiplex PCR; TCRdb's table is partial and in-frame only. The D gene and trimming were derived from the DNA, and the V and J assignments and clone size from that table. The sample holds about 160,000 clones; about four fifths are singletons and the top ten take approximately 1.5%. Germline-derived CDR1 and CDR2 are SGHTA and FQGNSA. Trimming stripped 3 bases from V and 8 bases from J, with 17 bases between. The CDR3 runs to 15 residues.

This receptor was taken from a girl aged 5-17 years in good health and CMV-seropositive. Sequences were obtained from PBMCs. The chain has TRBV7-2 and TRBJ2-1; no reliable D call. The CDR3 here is CASSFSLDGADEQFF. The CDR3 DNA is TGTGCCAGCAGCTTTAGTCTAGACGGCGCGGATGAGCAGTTCTTC. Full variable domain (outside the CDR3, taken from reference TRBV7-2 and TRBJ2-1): GAGVSQSPSNKVTEKGKDVELRCDPISGHTALYWYRQSLGQGLEFLIYFQGNSAPDKSGLPSDRFSAERTGGSVSTLTIQRTQQEDSAVYLCASSFSLDGADEQFFGPGTRLTVL.